This TCR beta chain was captured by sequencing in a study of blood T cells in healthy people across ages. A sample-barcoded 5' primer and a J-beta primer mix were used in a second PCR of roughly 7 to 11 cycles. At least 3 million CDR3-containing paired-end reads were obtained per sample. TCRdb used MiXCR to reprocess the 5' RACE reads, holding one entry per CDR3 protein. The repertoire holds approximately 830,000 distinct CDR3 sequences, 55% to 65% seen once, with around a quarter in the top ten. CDR3 length: 14 residues. Germline V gene data show CDR1 as MNHEY and CDR2 as SMNVEV (reference sequence). V lost 3 bases and J lost 5, with 13 bases in between.

Sequencing was done on a sample of blood. The clonotype comes from a young man in good health. The J gene is TRBJ1-1, the V gene TRBV27, with a weak D call TRBD1 (6 bases). CDR3 in amino acids: CASSLAGGMTEAFF. The CDR3 DNA sequence: TGTGCCAGCAGTTTGGCTGGGGGCATGACTGAAGCTTTCTTT.